One and the same sample provided the 27 T cell receptor beta chains below, sequenced in a study of beta chain features in type 1 diabetes. Their antigen targets remain unknown. cDNA synthesis used the whole RNA isolate, giving expressed TCRB sequences. Here immunoSEQ multiplex PCR was the method, and the copy in TCRdb shows in-frame clones only, minus some. The sample shows 310,000 or so clones, approximately 15% of them seen only once. Study-level findings and limits: Shortening of TCRB CDR3s, moderate but significant, appeared in all four CD4+ subsets of Type 1 diabetes patients.

The sequencing sample was made of naive CD4+ T cells from blood. The receptors stem from a man aged 18 to 29 with type 1 diabetes.

This rearrangement joins TRBV5-4 to TRBJ2-3; TRBD2 aligns across 10 bases. The CDR3 is made up of 18 amino acids. J gave up 7 bases and V 0 bases, and 14 bases lay outside the gene matches. Germline V CDR1 and CDR2: SGHNT, YYREEE (reference sequence). CDR3 DNA: TGTGCCAGCAGCTTGGGGGTAGGAAGCGGGGGGGCACCGAATACGCAGTATTTT. Its translation is CASSLGVGSGGAPNTQYF.

This clone was counted between two and nine times. The chain links TRBV10-3 to TRBJ1-1; D gene uncertain. The germline V and J ends were trimmed by 3 bases and 0 bases, with 17 bases remaining between them. Germline V gene lookup returns CDR1 ENHRY and CDR2 SYGVKD. The CDR3 spans 17 residues. For the CDR3, the DNA is TGTGCCATCAGTGATCCCGGGCTAGGCGGGATGAACACTGAAGCTTTCTTT. Its translation is CAISDPGLGGMNTEAFF.

V and J are TRBV19 and TRBJ1-5; D perhaps matches TRBD1 (6 bases). V was pared by 6 bases and J by 2 bases, with 8 bases between. The CDR3 spans 13 residues. Germline values: CDR1 LNHDA, CDR2 SQIVND (reference sequence). CDR3 DNA sequence: TGTGCCAGTAGCCAGGGGCGCAATCAGCCCCAGCATTTT. Its translation: CASSQGRNQPQHF.

The rearrangement joins TRBV10-3 to TRBJ2-1; maybe TRBD2 (6 bases). Germline-derived CDR1 and CDR2 are ENHRY and SYGVKD. Trimming removed 3 bases from V and 3 bases from J, with 15 bases in between. The CDR3 contains 16 residues. The CDR3 bases are TGTGCCATCAGTGAAATGCAAAGTAGCGGCTACAATGAGCAGTTCTTC. This translates into CAISEMQSSGYNEQFF.

Comments on this clone: The sample holds other DNA sequences that translate to the same CDR3. The genes are TRBV30 and TRBJ2-2; weak D call: TRBD1 (5 bases). The CDR3 is 13 amino acids. The V end was cut by 0 bases, the J end by 4 bases, with 6 bases between. The V gene's germline CDR1 is GTSNPN and CDR2 SVGIG (reference sequence). The DNA of the CDR3 is TGTGCCTGGAGTGTTCAGGGCACCGGGGAGCTGTTTTTT. It is translated as CAWSVQGTGELFF.

V is TRBV5-1 and J is TRBJ1-1; D is ambiguous. This CDR3 comprises 14 residues. Trimming stripped 3 bases from V and 5 bases from J, with 14 bases between. CDR1 and CDR2 from the germline V gene are SGHRS and YFSETQ. The CDR3 nucleotides are TGCGCCAGCAGCTCGCTTTGGAGGGAGACTGAAGCTTTCTTT. Its protein product is CASSSLWRETEAFF.

The rearrangement joins TRBV5-1 to TRBJ2-2; possibly TRBD2 for D (7 bases). V was pared by 7 bases and J by 4 bases, with 14 bases between. Germline V CDR1 and CDR2: SGHRS, YFSETQ. This CDR3 spans 14 amino acids. CDR3 protein: CASGEGGTTGELFF. For the CDR3, the DNA is TGCGCCAGCGGAGAGGGGGGGACCACCGGGGAGCTGTTTTTT.

V is TRBV7-2 and J is TRBJ1-2; TRBD1 matches 10 bases. Germline V gene sequence: CDR1 SGHTA, CDR2 FQGNSA. V shed 3 bases, J shed 7 bases, and the junction held 14 bases outside the gene matches. The CDR3 is 17 amino acids. CDR3 sequence: CASSFQTGGALWPGYTF. CDR3 coding DNA: TGTGCCAGCAGCTTCCAGACAGGGGGCGCTTTGTGGCCTGGCTACACCTTC. Full variable domain (rest looked up from reference TRBV7-2 and TRBJ1-2): GAGVSQSPSNKVTEKGKDVELRCDPISGHTALYWYRQSLGQGLEFLIYFQGNSAPDKSGLPSDRFSAERTGGSVSTLTIQRTQQEDSAVYLCASSFQTGGALWPGYTFGSGTRLTVV.

This clone was picked up a small number of times. The chain recombines TRBV4-2 with TRBJ1-5, with 8 bases that match TRBD1. CDR3 length equals 18 residues. Germline values: CDR1 LGHNA, CDR2 YNFKEQ. Trimming cost V 1 base and J 3 bases; bases outside gene matches: 11. In DNA form, the CDR3 reads TGTGCCAGCAGCCAAGCGAAAGCCGGGACAGGTTTCAATCAGCCCCAGCATTTT. This gives the protein CASSQAKAGTGFNQPQHF.

This clone was detected only a few times. The chain recombines TRBV27 with TRBJ2-7; tentative D call: TRBD1 (6 bases). Germline CDR1 and CDR2: MNHEY and SMNVEV (reference sequence). The V gene lost 2 bases and the J gene lost 2 bases, with 13 bases spanning the gap. This CDR3 spans 15 amino acids. In DNA, the CDR3 is TGTGCCAGCAGTTTAGGTCAGGGGATCACCTACGAGCAGTACTTC. This encodes CASSLGQGITYEQYF.

CDR3 loop: CASSQVQGRSKNIQYF. The CDR3 region has the DNA TGTGCCAGCAGCCAAGTGCAGGGGAGATCCAAAAACATTCAGTACTTC. The rearrangement joins TRBV4-2 to TRBJ2-4; possible D gene TRBD1, 6 bases. The CDR3 loop spans 16 amino acids. The ends were cut back, 1 base at V and 2 bases at J, with 12 bases in the middle. From germline, CDR1 is LGHNA and CDR2 YNFKEQ.

This clone came up once. CDR3: CASSRGPGNEKLFF. The CDR3, as DNA: TGTGCCAGCTCACGGGGCCCTGGGAATGAAAAACTGTTTTTT. The V call is TRBV18, the J call TRBJ1-4; D is possibly TRBD1 (5 bases). Per the germline V gene, CDR1 is KGHSH and CDR2 is LQKENI. The CDR3 is made up of 14 amino acids. The V end was cut by 4 bases, the J end by 5 bases, with 11 bases between. The complete variable domain, with remaining parts taken from reference TRBV18 and TRBJ1-4, reads NAGVMQNPRHLVRRRGQEARLRCSPMKGHSHVYWYRQLPEEGLKFMVYLQKENIIDESGMPKERFSAEFPKEGPSILRIQQVVRGDSAAYFCASSRGPGNEKLFFGSGTQLSVL.

The rearrangement joins TRBV6-5 to TRBJ2-5, with 8 bases that match TRBD2. Germline loops: CDR1 MNHEY, CDR2 SVGAGI. The V gene end was trimmed by 9 bases and the J gene end by 5 bases; junction bases not matched to a gene: 14. The CDR3 extends over 15 amino acids. The CDR3 nucleotides are TGTGCCAGTAATCCAACCGGGACTAGTAAGGAGACCCAGTACTTC. This sequence encodes CASNPTGTSKETQYF.

This chain joins TRBV28 and TRBJ2-5; 10 positions agree with TRBD1. Germline V lookup: CDR1 MDHEN, CDR2 SYDVKM. With 6 bases clipped from V and 5 bases from J, the junction kept 6 bases outside the gene matches. The length of the CDR3 is 14 residues. CDR3 protein: CASRSGQGGETQYF. CDR3 sequence (DNA): TGTGCCAGCAGAAGCGGACAGGGGGGTGAGACCCAGTACTTC.

This clone was seen only a few times. As DNA, the CDR3 is TGCGCCAGCAGTGGCTCCAGCGGGAATGCCTACAATGAGCAGTTCTTC. The encoded protein is CASSGSSGNAYNEQFF. The V call is TRBV5-1, the J call TRBJ2-1, with 7 nucleotides matching TRBD2. Germline V gene sequence: CDR1 SGHRS, CDR2 YFSETQ. This CDR3 has 16 residues. Trimming at V came to 5 bases and at J to 2 bases, leaving 10 bases not matched to a gene.

V usage is TRBV9 and J usage is TRBJ1-1, with D unclear. This CDR3 spans 15 amino acids. CDR1 is SGDLS and CDR2 is YYNGEE in the germline V gene. Trimming stripped 0 bases from V and 1 base from J, with 10 bases between. CDR3 in amino acids: CASSVDPSGNTEAFF. The CDR3 nucleotides are TGTGCCAGCAGCGTAGATCCGTCAGGGAACACTGAAGCTTTCTTT.

The chain recombines TRBV5-6 with TRBJ2-1, with 9 positions matching TRBD2. The germline V gene encodes CDR1 SGHDT and CDR2 YYEEEE. With V trimmed by 0 bases and J by 4 bases, 5 bases remained unmatched. The CDR3 has 16 residues. For the CDR3, the DNA is TGTGCCAGCAGCTTGGGTCGGCGGGAGGGATACAATGAGCAGTTCTTC. This encodes CASSLGRREGYNEQFF.

This clone was observed a handful of times. The rearrangement joins TRBV19 to TRBJ2-7, with TRBD1 matching 9 bases. The CDR3 is 15 residues long. The J segment lost 4 bases and the V segment lost 5 bases, leaving 9 bases of the junction unmatched. In germline, CDR1 is LNHDA, CDR2 SQIVND (reference sequence). CDR3 sequence reads: CASSLSGTGTYEQYF. For the CDR3, the DNA is TGTGCCAGTAGTCTTTCCGGGACAGGGACGTACGAGCAGTACTTC.

This clone was observed a few times. V is TRBV10-3 and J is TRBJ2-2, with D perhaps TRBD1 (6 bases). The CDR3 loop spans 14 amino acids. Trimming pared 10 bases from V and 6 bases from J, leaving 18 bases between. Germline assignment: CDR1 ENHRY and CDR2 SYGVKD. Written as DNA, the CDR3 is TGTGCCACAGGGGACGGGCCCCGACCCGGGGAGCTGTTTTTT. The encoded protein is CATGDGPRPGELFF.

This clone has only a few counts. The CDR3 here is CASSRARDTYEQYF. The CDR3 DNA sequence: TGCGCCAGCAGCAGAGCCCGGGACACCTACGAGCAGTACTTC. The J gene is TRBJ2-7, the V gene TRBV5-1; D is perhaps TRBD1 (6 bases). The CDR3 runs to 14 residues. The germline V and J ends were trimmed by 4 bases and 2 bases, with 13 bases remaining between them. Germline V gene sequence: CDR1 SGHRS, CDR2 YFSETQ.

The chain couples TRBV6-6 to TRBJ2-7, with D perhaps matching TRBD1 (6 bases). Per germline, CDR1 MNHNY and CDR2 SVGAGI (reference sequence). The CDR3 has 13 amino acids. The V end was cut by 2 bases, the J end by 5 bases, with 10 bases between. The CDR3 reads CASSYQGTDEQYF. The CDR3 nucleotides read TGTGCCAGCAGTTACCAGGGGACCGACGAGCAGTACTTC.

V usage is TRBV15 and J usage is TRBJ2-1, with 9 bases lining up with TRBD2. Per the germline V gene, CDR1 is LNHNV and CDR2 is YYDKDF (reference sequence). V dropped 1 base and J dropped 5; count of bases not matched to a gene: 3. The CDR3 is 15 amino acids. CDR3 protein: CATSRGASGDNEQFF. The CDR3 DNA reads TGTGCCACCAGCAGAGGGGCTAGCGGGGACAATGAGCAGTTCTTC.

There are a few counts of this clone. The chain has TRBV30 and TRBJ2-7, with 8 bases that match TRBD2. Germline V gives CDR1 GTSNPN, CDR2 SVGIG (reference sequence). The CDR3 length is 13 residues. V lost 3 bases to trimming and J lost 7 bases; unmatched junction nucleotides: 8. CDR3: CAWRGGGRGEQYF. In DNA form, the CDR3 reads TGTGCCTGGAGAGGCGGGGGGCGGGGTGAGCAGTACTTC.

The V gene is TRBV6-5, the J gene TRBJ2-3; a weak D match, TRBD2 (6 bases). This CDR3 has 15 amino acids. From germline, CDR1 is MNHEY and CDR2 SVGAGI. The V gene lost 0 bases and the J gene lost 6 bases, with 13 bases spanning the gap. In nucleotides, the CDR3 is TGTGCCAGCAGTTACTCGGGCGGGGTTTTCGATACGCAGTATTTT. Translating it yields CASSYSGGVFDTQYF.

This clone was seen a few times. In nucleotides, the CDR3 is TGCAGCGTCGCGGGGGGGGCTAGCACAGATACGCAGTATTTT. It encodes CSVAGGASTDTQYF. The rearrangement links TRBV29-1 to TRBJ2-3; 9 bases line up with TRBD2. The V gene end was trimmed by 6 bases and the J gene end by 0 bases; junction bases not matched to a gene: 4. The germline V gene has CDR1 SQVTM and CDR2 ANQGSEA. CDR3 size: 14 residues.

This clone has just a few counts. The V call is TRBV11-2, the J call TRBJ1-2; D is possibly TRBD1 (6 bases). The CDR3 contains 14 residues. Germline CDR1 SGHAT, CDR2 FQNNGV. Trimming stripped 2 bases from V and 6 bases from J, with 13 bases between. The CDR3 bases are TGTGCCAGCAGCTTAAATCGCGCAGGGGATGGCTACACCTTC. Its translation: CASSLNRAGDGYTF.

This clone was detected a few times. The chain carries TRBV14 and TRBJ2-1; 9 bases are a match to TRBD2. The CDR3 spans 17 residues. Trimming at V came to 4 bases and at J to 3 bases, leaving 10 bases not matched to a gene. The V gene's germline CDR1 is SGHDN and CDR2 FVKESK. The CDR3 nucleotides are TGTGCCAGCAGCCCGTTTATAGCGGGAGCTCACTACAATGAGCAGTTCTTC. Its protein product is CASSPFIAGAHYNEQFF.